These 30 T cell receptor beta chains originate from one sample sequenced in a study of low-dose radiotherapy and immunotherapy resistance in tumors. With TRAV- and TRBV-specific primers, first-strand cDNA was made, covering the alpha and beta chains. With a V-primer adapter and a constant-region primer, TCRs were amplified for approximately 19 PCR cycles. TCRdb recomputed calls from the reads with MiXCR, one row per CDR3 protein. The data contain about 64,000 distinct CDR3 sequences, approximately 26% of them singletons. The time point was: before trial treatment. The sample consisted of PBMCs, taken before treatment. The receptor set was obtained from a male donor with rectosigmoid adenocarcinoma.

This clonotype was counted at least ten times. The chain recombines TRBV19 with TRBJ2-7; a weak D match, TRBD2 (5 bases). This CDR3 contains 13 residues. Germline V lookup: CDR1 LNHDA, CDR2 SQIVND (reference sequence). V dropped 5 bases and J dropped 0 bases, with 8 bases sitting between them. In DNA, the CDR3 is TGTGCCAGTAGTGACGGGATCTCCTACGAGCAGTACTTC. Amino acid sequence: CASSDGISYEQYF.

This clonotype was seen repeatedly, ten times or more. The chain combines TRBV3-1 with TRBJ1-2; 7 nucleotides align to TRBD1. The J segment lost 6 bases and the V segment lost 5 bases, leaving 9 bases of the junction unmatched. CDR1 and CDR2 (germline): LGHDT, YNNKEL (reference sequence). This CDR3 has 14 residues. The CDR3 nucleotides read TGTGCCAGCAGCTTGCGGACAGGCAGGAATGGCTACACCTTC. Amino acids: CASSLRTGRNGYTF. Full variable domain (rest looked up from reference TRBV3-1 and TRBJ1-2): DTAVSQTPKYLVTQMGNDKSIKCEQNLGHDTMYWYKQDSKKFLKIMFSYNNKELIINETVPNRFSPKSPDKAHLNLHINSLELGDSAVYFCASSLRTGRNGYTFGSGTRLTVV.

Details on this clonotype: This likely traces to a read error, being one base from a far larger clone. The chain employs TRBV10-3 and TRBJ2-1, with 14 bases aligning to TRBD2. The CDR3 spans 16 residues. CDR1 is ENHRY, CDR2 SYGVKD, per germline. With V trimmed by 3 bases and J by 8 bases, 6 bases remained unmatched. CDR3 sequence (DNA): TGTGCCATCAGTGACTCGACTAGCGGGGGGGCGGATGAGCAGTTCTTC. It specifies CAISDSTSGGADEQFF.

This clonotype has ten or more counts. This CDR3 is CASSTGGQGVYEQYF. As DNA, the CDR3 is TGTGCCAGCAGCACGGGAGGACAGGGAGTCTACGAGCAGTACTTC. The rearrangement uses TRBV6-1 and TRBJ2-7; D possibly corresponds to TRBD1 (8 bases). Between the trimmed V and J ends, which lost 6 bases and 3 bases, there was a span of 18 bases. Germline assignment: CDR1 MNHNS and CDR2 SASEGT. The CDR3 has 15 residues.

This clonotype was recorded many times. The chain combines TRBV5-1 with TRBJ1-1; D gene unclear. The CDR3 is 13 amino acids. CDR1 is SGHRS and CDR2 is YFSETQ in the germline V gene. Trimming took off 0 bases at V and 3 bases at J, with 6 bases between the two ends. The CDR3 region has the DNA TGCGCCAGCAGCTTGGTGGCAGACACTGAAGCTTTCTTT. Translation: CASSLVADTEAFF.

This clonotype was picked up many times. The V and J genes are TRBV7-9 and TRBJ2-7; 8 positions match TRBD2. Germline V gene lookup returns CDR1 SEHNR and CDR2 FQNEAQ (reference sequence). The CDR3 covers 15 residues. V gave up 4 bases and J gave up 4 bases; unmatched junction bases: 9. CDR3 in amino acids: CASSWGTSGSYEQYF. For the CDR3, the DNA is TGTGCCAGCAGCTGGGGGACCAGCGGGAGTTACGAGCAGTACTTC.

This clonotype was found many times. V and J are TRBV5-4 and TRBJ2-3; the D gene could be TRBD1 or TRBD2 (5 bases each). The CDR3 is 16 amino acids. From germline, CDR1 is SGHNT and CDR2 YYREEE (reference sequence). V lost 0 bases and J 0 bases, leaving 11 bases between the germline ends. The CDR3 sequence is CASSLVGGSSTDTQYF. The DNA of the CDR3 is TGTGCCAGCAGCTTGGTTGGGGGATCTAGCACAGATACGCAGTATTTT.

There are many counts of this clonotype. The chain uses TRBV7-8 and TRBJ2-5; D is unclear. Germline CDR1 and CDR2: SGHVS and FQNEAQ. The CDR3 length is 15 residues. V was cut by 2 bases and J by 3 bases, with 13 bases left in between. CDR3 protein: CASSLKRQVKETQYF. For the CDR3, the DNA is TGTGCCAGCAGCTTAAAAAGACAAGTGAAAGAGACCCAGTACTTC.

This clonotype has at least ten counts. The rearrangement links TRBV29-1 to TRBJ2-7; D call uncertain. The CDR3 extends over 14 amino acids. Trimming took 0 bases from V and 0 from J, leaving 9 bases between them. Per the germline V gene, CDR1 is SQVTM and CDR2 is ANQGSEA. CDR3 sequence: CSVEDPQRSYEQYF. The CDR3 nucleotides read TGCAGCGTTGAAGATCCACAGCGCTCCTACGAGCAGTACTTC.

This clonotype came up many times. Compared with germline, one end of the junction differs, possibly owing to a read error. The rearrangement links TRBV5-3 to TRBJ2-3; no clear D. TRBV5-3 is flagged as an ORF with uncertain function. This CDR3 has 17 residues. Here the CDR3 DNA reads TGCGCCAGCAGCTTGGCCGCCCCAACCCAACGCACAGATACGCAGTATTTT. It encodes CASSLAAPTQRTDTQYF.

This clonotype occurred many times. This chain connects TRBV28 to TRBJ2-7; 12 bases agree with TRBD2. This CDR3 has 14 amino acids. Germline CDR1 reads MDHEN; CDR2 reads SYDVKM. The ends lost 6 bases at V and 12 bases at J; junction bases unmatched: 12. CDR3 protein: CASRTTSGRLRGYF. Written as DNA, the CDR3 is TGTGCCAGCAGGACAACTAGCGGGAGGCTCCGAGGGTACTTC.

This clonotype showed up many times. V is TRBV12-3 or TRBV12-4 and J is TRBJ1-4; no clear D gene. Trimming shortened V by 6 bases and J by 5 bases, and 13 bases separated the two germline ends. The CDR3 loop spans 14 amino acids. The CDR3 loop is CASRNYPQNEKLFF. DNA of the CDR3: TGTGCCAGCAGGAACTACCCTCAAAATGAAAAACTGTTTTTT.

In its sample, this clonotype was seen a few times. The chain recombines TRBV7-9 with TRBJ2-5; 11 nucleotides match TRBD2. Germline V gene lookup returns CDR1 SEHNR and CDR2 FQNEAQ (reference sequence). J was trimmed by 2 bases and V by 3 bases; bases with no gene match: 2. This CDR3 is 15 amino acids long. The CDR3: CASSFLAGGQETQYF. CDR3 sequence (DNA): TGTGCCAGCAGCTTTCTAGCGGGGGGACAAGAGACCCAGTACTTC. The full variable domain, with the rest looked up from reference TRBV7-9 and TRBJ2-5, is DTGVSQNPRHKITKRGQNVTFRCDPISEHNRLYWYRQTLGQGPEFLTYFQNEAQLEKSRLLSDRFSAERPKGSFSTLEIQRTEQGDSAMYLCASSFLAGGQETQYFGPGTRLLVL.

This clonotype has at least ten counts. This chain connects TRBV28 to TRBJ2-7, with no clear D. The germline V gene has CDR1 MDHEN and CDR2 SYDVKM. CDR3 length equals 15 residues. V was clipped by 5 bases and J by 0 bases, with 14 bases between them. CDR3 region: CASSLRGWTSYEQYF. The CDR3 nucleotides read TGTGCCAGCAGTCTGAGAGGTTGGACCTCCTACGAGCAGTACTTC.

The V and J genes are TRBV27 and TRBJ2-3, with a weak D call TRBD1 (6 bases). This CDR3 contains 14 residues. The V gene lost 8 bases and the J gene lost 2 bases, with 14 bases spanning the gap. Germline V gene sequence: CDR1 MNHEY, CDR2 SMNVEV (reference sequence). The CDR3, as DNA: TGTGCCAGCCGGTTAGGGGGATTCACAGATACGCAGTATTTT. Translation gives CASRLGGFTDTQYF.

This clonotype was recorded at least ten times. This chain uses TRBV28 with TRBJ1-3; TRBD1 matches 7 bases. The V gene end was trimmed by 6 bases and the J gene end by 3 bases; junction bases not matched to a gene: 8. This CDR3 is built from 15 residues. The V gene's germline CDR1 is MDHEN and CDR2 SYDVKM. CDR3 amino acids: CASRPPGQLGNTIYF. CDR3 in DNA: TGTGCCAGCAGGCCACCGGGACAGCTTGGAAACACCATATATTTT. Full variable domain (missing parts from reference TRBV28 and TRBJ1-3): DVKVTQSSRYLVKRTGEKVFLECVQDMDHENMFWYRQDPGLGLRLIYFSYDVKMKEKGDIPEGYSVSREKKERFSLILESASTNQTSMYLCASRPPGQLGNTIYFGEGSWLTVV.

In this sample, this clonotype turned up many times. V and J are TRBV29-1 and TRBJ2-5, with 7 bases that match TRBD2. The CDR3 runs to 12 residues. CDR1 and CDR2 (germline): SQVTM, ANQGSEA. J was trimmed by 5 bases and V by 4 bases; bases with no gene match: 4. This CDR3 is CSVAELAETQYF. The DNA of the CDR3 is TGCAGCGTTGCTGAACTAGCGGAGACCCAGTACTTC.

This clonotype was counted between two and nine times. It is unclear where the CDR3 begins or ends on the DNA, so no DNA is shown, and the CDR3 is as TCRdb lists it. This rearrangement joins TRBV5-1 to TRBJ2-2; the table's D call, TRBD1, was not checked against the DNA. CDR1 is SGHRS and CDR2 is YFSETQ in the germline V gene. The CDR3 totals 18 residues, both ends included. CDR3: CASSSGNRGGNTGELFFF.

In this sample, this clonotype turned up many times. This rearrangement joins TRBV16 to TRBJ2-7; D remains ambiguous. CDR3 size: 16 residues. V lost 4 bases and J 2 bases, leaving 18 bases between the germline ends. The V gene's germline CDR1 is KGHSY and CDR2 FQNENV. Written as DNA, the CDR3 is TGTGCCAGCAGCCTACCGTCAGACATTGGGACCTACGAGCAGTACTTC. Translated: CASSLPSDIGTYEQYF.

This clonotype was recorded at least ten times. The gene calls are TRBV7-2 and TRBJ2-7; D is perhaps TRBD2 (7 bases). Per the germline V gene, CDR1 is SGHTA and CDR2 is FQGNSA. V lost 2 bases, J lost 4 bases, and 15 bases lay in between. The CDR3 runs to 15 residues. CDR3 residues: CASSLMGGGPYEQYF. The CDR3, as DNA: TGTGCCAGCAGCTTAATGGGGGGGGGCCCTTACGAGCAGTACTTC. The variable domain in full, with the rest retrieved from reference TRBV7-2 and TRBJ2-7, is GAGVSQSPSNKVTEKGKDVELRCDPISGHTALYWYRQSLGQGLEFLIYFQGNSAPDKSGLPSDRFSAERTGGSVSTLTIQRTQQEDSAVYLCASSLMGGGPYEQYFGPGTRLTVT.

At least ten counts were recorded for this clonotype. CDR3 bases: TGTGCCAGCCGCCCCCTGGGGAGTGTATCGACTAATGAAAAACTGTTTTTT. Amino acids: CASRPLGSVSTNEKLFF. The chain carries TRBV28 and TRBJ1-4; D ambiguous. The V end lost 8 bases, the J end lost 2 bases, and 21 bases lay between the germline ends. This CDR3 is 17 amino acids long. The germline V gene has CDR1 MDHEN and CDR2 SYDVKM.

The V and J genes are TRBV11-2 and TRBJ1-6; weak D call: TRBD1 (6 bases). Germline loops: CDR1 SGHAT, CDR2 FQNNGV. This CDR3 has 17 residues. Deletions cut 0 bases from V and 2 bases from J, with 11 bases between. CDR3 in amino acids: CASSLDGGGAYNSPLHF. The CDR3, as DNA: TGTGCCAGCAGCTTAGATGGGGGGGGCGCCTATAATTCACCCCTCCACTTT. The whole variable domain, remainder taken from reference TRBV11-2 and TRBJ1-6, is EAGVAQSPRYKIIEKRQSVAFWCNPISGHATLYWYQQILGQGPKLLIQFQNNGVVDDSQLPKDRFSAERLKGVDSTLKIQPAKLEDSAVYLCASSLDGGGAYNSPLHFGNGTRLTVT.

This clonotype has ten or more counts. This CDR3 is CASSTQRNQPQHF. The CDR3 bases are TGTGCCAGCAGCACCCAACGCAATCAGCCCCAGCATTTT. The chain couples TRBV7-2 to TRBJ1-5; D not resolved. This CDR3 is 13 amino acids long. Trimming shortened V by 5 bases and J by 2 bases, and 7 bases separated the two germline ends. Germline CDR1 SGHTA, CDR2 FQGNSA.

The table lists this clonotype with many counts. This sequence joins TRBV7-2 and TRBJ2-7; D perhaps matches TRBD2 (7 bases). Germline assignment: CDR1 SGHTA and CDR2 FQGNSA. Trimming cost V 8 bases and J 1 base, with 18 bases left between them. The CDR3 sequence is 15 residues long. The CDR3, as DNA: TGTGCCAGCGAGGGGGGGAGGAGGGGATCCTACGAGCAGTACTTC. It codes for CASEGGRRGSYEQYF. Full variable domain (outside the CDR3, taken from reference TRBV7-2 and TRBJ2-7): GAGVSQSPSNKVTEKGKDVELRCDPISGHTALYWYRQSLGQGLEFLIYFQGNSAPDKSGLPSDRFSAERTGGSVSTLTIQRTQQEDSAVYLCASEGGRRGSYEQYFGPGTRLTVT.

As regards this clonotype: A read error is likely here: a far larger clone is one base away. The chain uses TRBV12-3 or TRBV12-4 and TRBJ2-1, with 10 bases identical to TRBD1. The CDR3 consists of 14 residues. Germline trimming cut 5 bases from V and 10 bases from J; bases unmatched to any gene: 8. The CDR3 DNA is TGTGCCAGCAGTGCGACAGGGGGCAAAAACGAGCAGTTCTTC. Encoded protein: CASSATGGKNEQFF.

This clonotype was seen ten or more times. This chain joins TRBV23-1 and TRBJ2-5; D is unclear. TRBV23-1 is noted as an ORF with a role that remains uncertain. This CDR3 is 15 amino acids long. The V end was cut by 0 bases, the J end by 5 bases, with 13 bases between. As DNA, the CDR3 is TGCGCCAGCAGTCAATCTGAATGCGGTAGGGAGACCCAGTACTTC. It is translated as CASSQSECGRETQYF.

This clonotype was seen at least ten times. The V call is TRBV15, the J call TRBJ2-1; D is unclear. The germline V gene has CDR1 LNHNV and CDR2 YYDKDF (reference sequence). The CDR3 is made up of 17 amino acids. Trimming removed 1 base at V and 3 bases at J, with 16 bases between. CDR3 loop: CATSRARPGFNYNEQFF. The CDR3 nucleotides are TGTGCCACCAGCAGAGCAAGGCCGGGTTTTAACTACAATGAGCAGTTCTTC.

The DNA of the CDR3 is TGTGCCAGCAGTCCATCAGTTTTCGGGTATGGCTACACCTTC. This sequence encodes CASSPSVFGYGYTF. The chain links TRBV6-8 to TRBJ1-2; D unresolved. The CDR3 contains 14 residues. Germline loops: CDR1 MNHGY, CDR2 SAAAGT. Trimming shortened V by 5 bases and J by 5 bases, and 15 bases separated the two germline ends.

This clonotype was observed at least ten times. This sequence joins TRBV5-1 and TRBJ2-7, with 10 bases aligning to TRBD1. The V gene's germline CDR1 is SGHRS and CDR2 YFSETQ. J gave up 4 bases and V 3 bases, and 4 bases lay outside the gene matches. This CDR3 has 14 amino acids. The CDR3 loop reads CASSWTGGGYEQYF. The CDR3 nucleotides read TGCGCCAGCAGCTGGACAGGGGGAGGATACGAGCAGTACTTC.

In this sample, this clonotype is medium-sized. The chain uses TRBV28 and TRBJ2-7; D unclear. Trimming left V 6 bases short and J 3 bases short, with 15 bases between. CDR1 and CDR2 (germline): MDHEN, SYDVKM. CDR3 length: 14 residues. In DNA form, the CDR3 reads TGTGCCAGCAGCCTACGAAGGAGCCTCTACGAGCAGTACTTC. Translation gives CASSLRRSLYEQYF.